The clone carrying this T cell receptor beta chain showed up just a few times. The antigen remains undetermined. Unexposed donor CD4+ T cells date from about 2011-2018, before the COVID-19 pandemic. The cells were cultured for around ten days before CD4+ T cells were isolated. This sample was taken from a study of CD4 T cells in relation to SARS-CoV-2 and coronaviruses. Some clones are missing from TCRdb's copy, which holds only in-frame ones; the method was immunoSEQ multiplex PCR. The table lists about 23,000 clones, 76% of them singletons, with approximately 28% in the top ten. Sequenced: CD4+ T cells from PBMCs, cultured in vitro. The TCR originated in a human donor in good health.

The CDR3 is CASGAGPSSGNTIYF. CDR3 nucleotides: TGTGCCAGCGGTGCGGGACCTAGCTCTGGAAACACCATATATTTT. The J gene is TRBJ1-3, the V gene TRBV28; a possible D gene is TRBD1 (5 bases). Trimming removed 8 bases at V and 0 bases at J, with 14 bases between. Germline CDR1 is MDHEN and CDR2 is SYDVKM. The CDR3 is 15 residues long.